This entry lists 10 T cell receptor beta chains sequenced from one sample in a study of shared clonotypes between healthy human individuals. Repertoires were generated with immunoSEQ multiplex PCR, while TCRdb's copy carries only in-frame clones and drops some. The profile covers some 980,000 clones, with approximately 76% appearing a single time and nearly 1.5% taken by the ten largest. Sample: memory CD4+ T cells sorted from blood. Subset: CD45RA-negative fraction. These receptors originate from a man younger than 30 in good health.

The rearrangement links TRBV10-1 to TRBJ2-3, with D unclear. The V end was cut by 0 bases, the J end by 1 base, with 8 bases between. From germline, CDR1 is WNHNN and CDR2 SYGVQD (reference sequence). The CDR3 loop spans 15 amino acids. CDR3 protein: CASSESLVGTDTQYF. The CDR3 nucleotides read TGCGCCAGCAGTGAGTCGTTAGTGGGCACAGATACGCAGTATTTT.

With respect to this clone: Within the sample, other DNA sequences also encode this same CDR3. The chain links TRBV29-1 to TRBJ2-3; D gene uncertain. CDR3 length equals 12 residues. CDR1 SQVTM and CDR2 ANQGSEA come from the germline V gene. Trimming pared 1 base from V and 1 base from J, leaving 3 bases between. The CDR3 bases are TGCAGCGTTGAAGGGGGCACAGATACGCAGTATTTT. Translation gives CSVEGGTDTQYF.

The chain joins TRBV4-3 to TRBJ1-3; perhaps TRBD1 as D (5 bases). Trimming stripped 0 bases from V and 3 bases from J, with 12 bases between. CDR1 LGHNA and CDR2 YSLEER come from the germline V gene. This CDR3 is built from 16 residues. The chain's CDR3 is CASSQDLGGDGNTIYF. In DNA form, the CDR3 reads TGCGCCAGCAGCCAAGATCTTGGGGGGGATGGAAACACCATATATTTT.

The V and J genes are TRBV5-4 and TRBJ2-3; D not certain. Deletions cut 1 base from V and 2 bases from J, with 14 bases between. Germline assignment: CDR1 SGHNT and CDR2 YYREEE (reference sequence). The CDR3 covers 16 residues. CDR3 coding DNA: TGTGCCAGCAGCTTGAAACAGCCGGGCCACACAGATACGCAGTATTTT. Encoded protein: CASSLKQPGHTDTQYF. Complete variable domain (other parts from reference TRBV5-4 and TRBJ2-3): ETGVTQSPTHLIKTRGQQVTLRCSSQSGHNTVSWYQQALGQGPQFIFQYYREEENGRGNFPPRFSGLQFPNYSSELNVNALELDDSALYLCASSLKQPGHTDTQYFGPGTRLTVL.

The chain couples TRBV5-1 to TRBJ1-2; 8 bases are shared with TRBD1. From germline, CDR1 is SGHRS and CDR2 YFSETQ. The CDR3 totals 13 residues. The V gene end was trimmed by 4 bases and the J gene end by 8 bases; junction bases not matched to a gene: 7. The CDR3 sequence is CASSLTGGEGYTF. In DNA, the CDR3 is TGCGCCAGCAGCCTCACAGGGGGGGAAGGCTACACCTTC.

The chain recombines TRBV14 with TRBJ2-4, with D unclear. V was shortened by 2 bases and J by 7 bases, with 9 bases between the two germline ends. From germline, CDR1 is SGHDN and CDR2 FVKESK. The CDR3 loop spans 13 amino acids. The CDR3 loop reads CASSQNQQNIQYF. The CDR3 nucleotides are TGTGCCAGCAGCCAAAACCAGCAGAACATTCAGTACTTC. The full variable domain, rest sourced from reference TRBV14 and TRBJ2-4, is EAGVTQFPSHSVIEKGQTVTLRCDPISGHDNLYWYRRVMGKEIKFLLHFVKESKQDESGMPNNRFLAERTGGTYSTLKVQPAELEDSGVYFCASSQNQQNIQYFGAGTRLSVL.

This clone was seen only a few times. The chain is built from TRBV6-5 and TRBJ2-7; weak D call: TRBD2 (7 bases). Germline V gene sequence: CDR1 MNHEY, CDR2 SVGAGI. The CDR3 is 13 amino acids. V shed 5 bases and J shed 7 bases, with 15 bases lying between them. The CDR3 sequence is CASSTTGGGEQYF. For the CDR3, the DNA is TGTGCCAGCAGTACAACGGGGGGCGGGGAGCAGTACTTC.

This clone has only one observation. The genes are TRBV7-9 and TRBJ1-6; D gene ambiguous. CDR3 length: 14 amino acids. Germline CDR1 and CDR2: SEHNR and FQNEAQ (reference sequence). V lost 4 bases to trimming and J lost 7 bases, with 11 bases between them. The CDR3 bases are TGTGCCAGCAGCTATGGCGGTTCGAATTCACCCCTCCACTTT. This sequence encodes CASSYGGSNSPLHF.

This chain uses TRBV18 with TRBJ1-1; D call uncertain. Trimming left V 1 base short and J 3 bases short, with 3 bases between. CDR1 is KGHSH, CDR2 LQKENI, per germline. This CDR3 spans 12 amino acids. This CDR3 is CASSPQDTEAFF. CDR3 bases: TGTGCCAGCTCACCACAGGACACTGAAGCTTTCTTT.

The V and J genes are TRBV19 and TRBJ2-6; D gene unclear. Between the trimmed V and J ends, which lost 5 bases and 0 bases, there was a span of 11 bases. This CDR3 is 16 amino acids long. The V gene's germline CDR1 is LNHDA and CDR2 SQIVND (reference sequence). CDR3 in DNA: TGTGCCAGTAGTGCCCAGACATCCTCTGGGGCCAACGTCCTGACTTTC. Residues: CASSAQTSSGANVLTF.